The 11 T cell receptor beta chains presented below share a single source sample, sequenced in a study of T cell responses to AZD1222 COVID-19 vaccine. Here immunoSEQ multiplex PCR was the method, and the copy in TCRdb shows in-frame clones only, minus some. The sample has fewer than 120,000 clones, roughly 92% seen once. The material sequenced was peripheral blood, taken 28 days after the second AZD1222 dose. Receptors were obtained from an adult who received the AZD1222 COVID-19 vaccine.

Only one count was recorded for this clone. This sequence joins TRBV28 and TRBJ1-2, with D uncertain. The ends were cut back, 5 bases at V and 8 bases at J, with 15 bases in the middle. The V gene's germline CDR1 is MDHEN and CDR2 SYDVKM. The CDR3 contains 13 residues. The CDR3 sequence is CASSIGEVRGYTF. CDR3 coding DNA: TGTGCCAGCAGTATTGGGGAGGTCAGGGGCTACACCTTC.

V and J are TRBV28 and TRBJ1-2; 8 bases are shared with TRBD1. With 4 bases clipped from V and 7 bases from J, the junction kept 14 bases outside the gene matches. Germline V lookup: CDR1 MDHEN, CDR2 SYDVKM. This CDR3 comprises 16 residues. The CDR3 sequence is CASSWLETGALAGYTF. DNA for the CDR3: TGTGCCAGCAGTTGGCTGGAGACAGGGGCGCTAGCTGGCTACACCTTC.

The rearrangement uses TRBV7-8 and TRBJ1-1, with 8 bases that match TRBD1. This CDR3 is 15 amino acids long. Germline CDR1 is SGHVS and CDR2 is FQNEAQ. Losses at the gene ends were 1 base for V and 2 bases for J; bases not matched to a gene: 3. The CDR3 nucleotides are TGTGCCAGCAGCTTAGTGGGGACAGGTAACACTGAAGCTTTCTTT. Encoded protein: CASSLVGTGNTEAFF.

The V gene is TRBV6-4, the J gene TRBJ1-4; 8 bases map to TRBD1. The V segment lost 8 bases and the J segment 4 bases; nucleotides outside the gene matches: 24. The germline gives CDR1 MRHNA, CDR2 SNTAGT. The CDR3 loop spans 20 amino acids. In DNA, the CDR3 is TGTGCCAGCCGCGGGGCCGCAGGGGGCGTCGGCGAGGTGGGTAATGAAAAACTGTTTTTT. The encoded protein is CASRGAAGGVGEVGNEKLFF.

The CDR3 region has the DNA TGTGCCAGTAGTATGGTTGGGGACGCCGGGGAGCTGTTTTTT. Its translation is CASSMVGDAGELFF. V usage is TRBV19 and J usage is TRBJ2-2; D is tentatively TRBD1 or TRBD2 (5 bases each). CDR1 LNHDA and CDR2 SQIVND come from the germline V gene (reference sequence). This CDR3 is built from 14 residues. V was shortened by 3 bases and J by 6 bases, with 11 bases between the two germline ends. Variable domain in full (rest from reference TRBV19 and TRBJ2-2): DGGITQSPKYLFRKEGQNVTLSCEQNLNHDAMYWYRQDPGQGLRLIYYSQIVNDFQKGDIAEGYSVSREKKESFPLTVTSAQKNPTAFYLCASSMVGDAGELFFGEGSRLTVL.

The chain is built from TRBV7-9 and TRBJ2-1, with 9 nucleotides matching TRBD2. The CDR3 is 15 residues long. Germline loops: CDR1 SEHNR, CDR2 FQNEAQ (reference sequence). Unmatched junction bases numbered 6, after V lost 5 bases and J lost 4 bases. The CDR3 sequence is CASSRTSDSYNEQFF. The CDR3 nucleotides are TGTGCCAGCAGCAGGACTAGCGACTCATACAATGAGCAGTTCTTC.

This sequence joins TRBV7-2 and TRBJ1-3; no clear D gene. This CDR3 has 15 residues. Germline CDR1 reads SGHTA; CDR2 reads FQGNSA. The germline V and J ends were trimmed by 5 bases and 0 bases, with 11 bases remaining between them. The DNA of the CDR3 is TGTGCCAGCAGCCCGACTGATTACTCTGGAAACACCATATATTTT. It translates to CASSPTDYSGNTIYF.

The genes are TRBV7-2 and TRBJ2-5; no reliable D call. CDR1 and CDR2 from the germline V gene are SGHTA and FQGNSA. The CDR3 contains 11 residues. The ends were cut back, 5 bases at V and 4 bases at J, with 5 bases in the middle. The CDR3 region is CASSIGETQYF. The CDR3 bases are TGTGCCAGCAGCATAGGAGAGACCCAGTACTTC.

The rearrangement uses TRBV11-1 and TRBJ2-7; a possible D gene is TRBD1 (6 bases). V lost 2 bases and J 2 bases, leaving 13 bases between the germline ends. CDR1 is SGHAT and CDR2 is FQDESV in the germline V gene (reference sequence). The CDR3 totals 15 residues. For the CDR3, the DNA is TGTGCCAGCAGCTTAACCCGGGACAAGACCTACGAGCAGTACTTC. Protein: CASSLTRDKTYEQYF.

The chain carries TRBV18 and TRBJ2-7, with TRBD2 identical over 10 bases. The germline V gene has CDR1 KGHSH and CDR2 LQKENI. V dropped 0 bases and J dropped 0; count of bases not matched to a gene: 5. The length of the CDR3 is 17 residues. The CDR3 sequence is CASSPPGTSDLSYEQYF. The DNA of the CDR3 is TGTGCCAGCTCACCACCCGGGACTAGCGATCTCTCCTACGAGCAGTACTTC. Full variable domain (missing parts from reference TRBV18 and TRBJ2-7): NAGVMQNPRHLVRRRGQEARLRCSPMKGHSHVYWYRQLPEEGLKFMVYLQKENIIDESGMPKERFSAEFPKEGPSILRIQQVVRGDSAAYFCASSPPGTSDLSYEQYFGPGTRLTVT.

This clone was picked up a small number of times. The J gene is TRBJ1-2, the V gene TRBV4-2, with TRBD1 matching over 10 bases. V lost 3 bases to trimming and J lost 6 bases; unmatched junction nucleotides: 13. Germline V CDR1 and CDR2: LGHNA, YNFKEQ. This CDR3 is 17 amino acids long. This CDR3 reads CASSHHSLGTGAHGYTF. CDR3 DNA: TGTGCCAGCAGCCACCACTCCCTAGGGACAGGGGCGCATGGCTACACCTTC.